These T cell receptor beta chains were read from a single sample in a study of shared clonotypes between healthy human individuals. Libraries were prepared by immunoSEQ multiplex PCR; TCRdb keeps only in-frame clonotypes and omits some of them. The data contain roughly 2.1 million clones, around 93% of them singletons. What was sequenced was naive CD8+ T cells from PBMCs. These receptors were taken from a man aged 18 to 30 in good health. Some clones in this sample may be carry-over from other donors' samples. CDR3s include the opening cysteine and the closing phenylalanine or tryptophan. D genes are given only for firm matches. Clone size is given for some rows only: seen once, a few or many times, or a class if the clone is expanded.

NA	NA	TRBV6-5	TRBJ1-3	TGTGCCAGCAGTTCAGCTCGCGAATCTGGAAACACCATATATTTT	CASSSARESGNTIYF
TRBD1	NA	TRBV7-8	TRBJ1-1	TGTGCCAGCAGCACCCGACAGGGGCCGAACACTGAAGCTTTCTTT	CASSTRQGPNTEAFF
NA	NA	TRBV7-9	TRBJ1-1	TGTGCCAGCAGCTTCCCCGGGACGGCGGAAGCTTTCTTT	CASSFPGTAEAFF
NA	NA	TRBV27	TRBJ2-3	TGTGCCAGCAGTAGTGCGGCATTGAGCACAGATACGCAGTATTTT	CASSSAALSTDTQYF
NA	NA	TRBV7-9	TRBJ2-5	TGTGCCAGCAGCACTCTCAAAGAGACCCAGTACTTC	CASSTLKETQYF
TRBD2	NA	TRBV10-3	TRBJ2-7	TGTGCCATCGGCGGGGCGGGGCGGGAGCCCCTGCGTTCCTACGAGCAGTACTTC	CAIGGAGREPLRSYEQYF
NA	NA	TRBV13	TRBJ1-3	TGTGCCAGCAGCTCCGGGACACCGAGAAACACCATATATTTT	CASSSGTPRNTIYF
TRBD2	NA	TRBV28	TRBJ2-3	TGTGCCAGCAGTTTCCCTCGCCGGGAGGGGTCTGATACGCAGTATTTT	CASSFPRREGSDTQYF
NA	NA	TRBV28	TRBJ2-1	TGTGCCAGCAGTTCCCTCCGGGACAATGAGCAGTTCTTC	CASSSLRDNEQFF
NA	NA	TRBV19	TRBJ2-1	TGTGCCAGTAGTATTAGGACTTCACTCAATGAGCAGTTCTTC	CASSIRTSLNEQFF
NA	NA	TRBV19	TRBJ1-5	TGTGCCAGTAGTATCTCCGATGATACTAGCACTCAGCCCCAGCATTTT	CASSISDDTSTQPQHF
NA	NA	TRBV5-1	TRBJ1-2	TGCGCCAGCAGCTCTTGGGAGATGACAGGAGCTAACTATGGCTACACCTTC	CASSSWEMTGANYGYTF
NA	NA	TRBV7-9	TRBJ2-1	TGTGCCAGCAGCCTTTTCGGAACAGGGCCCAATGAGCAGTTCTTC	CASSLFGTGPNEQFF
NA	NA	TRBV6-1	TRBJ1-1	TGTGCCAGCAGTGAAGTGGGGGGGGGCTGGACTGAAGCTTTCTTT	CASSEVGGGWTEAFF
NA	NA	TRBV7-7	TRBJ2-3	TGTGCCAGCAGCGAAACAGGAACTAGCACAGATACGCAGTATTTT	CASSETGTSTDTQYF
TRBD2	once	TRBV30	TRBJ2-3	TGTGCCTGGACAGCGGGGGCTATCACAGATACGCAGTATTTT	CAWTAGAITDTQYF
NA	few	TRBV19	TRBJ1-1	TGTGCCAGTAGTACTGGCCCGGTCCAGACTGAAGCTTTCTTT	CASSTGPVQTEAFF
NA	NA	TRBV11-2	TRBJ1-3	TGTGCCAGCAGCTCCTCGGTCGGCTCTGGAAACACCATATATTTT	CASSSSVGSGNTIYF
NA	NA	TRBV7-9	TRBJ2-3	TGTGCCAGCAGCTTAGCCGCGGACCCTACCCTGCTCACAGATACGCAGTATTTT	CASSLAADPTLLTDTQYF
NA	NA	TRBV7-2	TRBJ1-6	TGTGCCAGCAGCTTCAGGGTGGGCAATTCACCCCTCCACTTT	CASSFRVGNSPLHF
NA	NA	TRBV28	TRBJ2-1	TGTGCCAGCAGTAGCCGCACGGGCAATGAGCAGTTCTTC	CASSSRTGNEQFF
NA	NA	TRBV27	TRBJ2-1	TGTGCCAGCAGTTTACCTGGGCGGGAGCAGTTCTTC	CASSLPGREQFF
NA	NA	TRBV9	TRBJ1-3	TGTGCCAGCAGCGTGGCAGGGGACTCTGGAAACACCATATATTTT	CASSVAGDSGNTIYF
NA	NA	TRBV9	TRBJ1-1	TGTGCCAGCAGCGTAGACGGACAGCGTCTACTCATGAACACTGAAGCTTTCTTT	CASSVDGQRLLMNTEAFF
TRBD1	NA	TRBV27	TRBJ2-1	TGTGCCACCGGAAAAAATTCTCCGGGACAGGGGGCGATCAATGAGCAGTTCTTC	CATGKNSPGQGAINEQFF
NA	NA	TRBV7-3	TRBJ1-3	TGTGCCAGCAGCTCGGACGGGTACTCTGGAAACACCATATATTTT	CASSSDGYSGNTIYF
TRBD1	once	TRBV27	TRBJ2-2	TGTGCCAGCAGTTTCCGGACAGGGGGAACCGGGGAGCTGTTTTTT	CASSFRTGGTGELFF
NA	NA	TRBV7-9	TRBJ2-1	TGTGCCAGCAGCTCCGGGTCGGGGTACTATGAGCAGTTCTTC	CASSSGSGYYEQFF
NA	NA	TRBV7-9	TRBJ1-4	TGTGCCAGCAGCCCCGACAGGATGTGGGAAAAACTGTTTTTT	CASSPDRMWEKLFF
TRBD1	NA	TRBV6-9	TRBJ2-7	TGTGCCAGCAGTTACTTTTACCAGGGGGCCCACGAGCAGTACTTC	CASSYFYQGAHEQYF